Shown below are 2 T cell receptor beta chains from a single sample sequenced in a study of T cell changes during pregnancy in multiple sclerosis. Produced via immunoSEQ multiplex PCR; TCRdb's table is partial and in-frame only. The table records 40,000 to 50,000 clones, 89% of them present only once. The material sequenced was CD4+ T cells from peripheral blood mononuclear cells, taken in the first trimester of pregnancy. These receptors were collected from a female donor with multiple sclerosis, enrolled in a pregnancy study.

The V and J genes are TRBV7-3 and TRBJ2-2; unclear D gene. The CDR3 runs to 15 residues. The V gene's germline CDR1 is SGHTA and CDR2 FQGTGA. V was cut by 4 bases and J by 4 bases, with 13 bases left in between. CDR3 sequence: CASSSHSPGTGELFF. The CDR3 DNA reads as TGTGCCAGCAGCTCCCACTCCCCCGGCACCGGGGAGCTGTTTTTT.

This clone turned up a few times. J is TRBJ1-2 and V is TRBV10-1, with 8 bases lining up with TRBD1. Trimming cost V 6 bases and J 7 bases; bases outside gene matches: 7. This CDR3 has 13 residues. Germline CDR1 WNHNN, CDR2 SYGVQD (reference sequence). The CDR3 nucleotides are TGCGCCAGCAGCCGCGACAGGGGATCTGGCTACACCTTC. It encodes CASSRDRGSGYTF.